The 26 T cell receptor beta chains below come from one sample, sequenced in a study of blood T cells in healthy people across ages. Through a sample-barcoded 5' primer and a J-beta primer mix, a second PCR was run for 7 to 11 cycles. TCRdb re-analysed the 5' RACE reads in MiXCR, keeping a single row per CDR3 protein. The table lists hundreds of thousands of distinct CDR3 sequences, 58% of them singletons. What was sequenced was blood. These receptors all stem from a man aged 25 to 45 in good health.

The gene calls are TRBV7-9 and TRBJ2-7, with 7 bases fitting TRBD1. Germline V lookup: CDR1 SEHNR, CDR2 FQNEAQ (reference sequence). The CDR3 length is 15 residues. The trim removed 8 bases at V and 3 bases at J, leaving 13 bases unmatched. The CDR3 DNA sequence: TGTGCCAGCTCGCGGCCCGGTGCAGGGGGCTACGAGCAGTACTTC. This translates into CASSRPGAGGYEQYF.

This chain uses TRBV4-3 with TRBJ1-6; possible D gene TRBD1, 5 bases. Trimming shortened V by 3 bases and J by 7 bases, and 16 bases separated the two germline ends. Germline CDR1 and CDR2: LGHNA and YSLEER. This CDR3 comprises 16 residues. DNA of the CDR3: TGCGCCAGCAGCCACCATCCCGGGGCACCAAATTCACCCCTCCACTTT. Translating gives CASSHHPGAPNSPLHF.

This clonotype was counted once. The CDR3 DNA follows: TGTGCCAGCAGTTCCCACAGGGCTTCGGGAGCTGAAAAACTGTTTTTT. This gives the protein CASSSHRASGAEKLFF. This chain joins TRBV6-5 and TRBJ1-4, with D perhaps matching TRBD1 (6 bases). The V gene's germline CDR1 is MNHEY and CDR2 SVGAGI. This CDR3 has 16 residues. V dropped 4 bases and J dropped 7 bases, with 19 bases sitting between them.

This clonotype was found a few times. The chain carries TRBV11-2 and TRBJ2-5; no reliable D call. This CDR3 comprises 17 residues. V was trimmed by 2 bases and J by 4 bases, leaving 20 bases between them. The germline CDR1 and CDR2 sequences are SGHAT and FQNNGV. In nucleotides, the CDR3 is TGTGCCAGCAGCTTATGGGTAATGGAAAGGGTCTCAGAGACCCAGTACTTC. Translation gives CASSLWVMERVSETQYF.

This rearrangement joins TRBV6-6 to TRBJ2-1; D possibly matches TRBD1 or TRBD2 (5 bases each). Between the trimmed V and J ends, which lost 8 bases and 8 bases, there was a span of 10 bases. The CDR3 contains 11 residues. Germline CDR1 is MNHNY and CDR2 is SVGAGI (reference sequence). CDR3 DNA: TGTGCCAGCGCAGGGAGCCATGAGCAGTTCTTC. The encoded protein is CASAGSHEQFF.

Only a few counts were recorded for this clonotype. The chain joins TRBV4-3 to TRBJ2-1; the D gene is possibly TRBD1 (6 bases). Germline CDR1 reads LGHNA; CDR2 reads YSLEER. With 3 bases removed from V and 10 bases from J, the gap between germline ends came to 19 bases. There are 15 residues in the CDR3. In DNA, the CDR3 is TGCGCCAGCAGCCAGGCTCGGGCCCTTCAGGGGGAGCAGTTCTTC. It specifies CASSQARALQGEQFF.

This clonotype was counted a few times. The rearrangement links TRBV2 to TRBJ2-5, with D possibly being TRBD1 (6 bases). Germline loops: CDR1 SNHLY, CDR2 FYNNEI. V lost 6 bases and J 5 bases, leaving 16 bases between the germline ends. The CDR3 length is 14 residues. The CDR3 loop reads CASRVDRSAETQYF. In DNA form, the CDR3 reads TGTGCCAGCAGAGTCGACAGGAGCGCGGAGACCCAGTACTTC.

The chain carries TRBV20-1 and TRBJ2-7; D perhaps matches TRBD1 (6 bases). The CDR3 totals 13 residues. Per germline, CDR1 DFQATT and CDR2 SNEGSKA (reference sequence). The ends were cut back, 3 bases at V and 3 bases at J, with 12 bases in the middle. The DNA for the CDR3 is TGCAGTGCTAGCTCGGGACACAACTACGAGCAGTACTTC. It is translated as CSASSGHNYEQYF.

This chain uses TRBV9 with TRBJ2-1, with 7 bases that match TRBD2. CDR3 size: 19 residues. Germline CDR1 and CDR2: SGDLS and YYNGEE. The V segment lost 3 bases and the J segment 0 bases; nucleotides outside the gene matches: 15. The CDR3 DNA sequence: TGTGCCAGCAGCGGGCGGTACAGCCCTAGCGGAAGCTCCTACAATGAGCAGTTCTTC. This codes for CASSGRYSPSGSSYNEQFF. The whole variable domain, remainder taken from reference TRBV9 and TRBJ2-1, is DSGVTQTPKHLITATGQRVTLRCSPRSGDLSVYWYQQSLDQGLQFLIQYYNGEERAKGNILERFSAQQFPDLHSELNLSSLELGDSALYFCASSGRYSPSGSSYNEQFFGPGTRLTVL.

The gene calls are TRBV6-2 or TRBV6-3 and TRBJ2-3; 8 bases match TRBD1. The CDR3 consists of 13 residues. CDR1 and CDR2 from the germline V gene are MNHEY and SVGEGT. Trimming cost V 7 bases and J 7 bases; bases outside gene matches: 7. CDR3 nucleotides: TGTGCCAGCAACCGGGGACAGGAGAATACGCAGTATTTT. Its translation: CASNRGQENTQYF.

This clonotype was seen a handful of times. The chain joins TRBV7-2 to TRBJ2-7; D remains ambiguous. This CDR3 contains 15 residues. V lost 5 bases and J 2 bases, leaving 16 bases between the germline ends. Germline lookup yields CDR1 SGHTA and CDR2 FQGNSA. DNA for the CDR3: TGTGCCAGCAGCCCTCAGGCAGGACCCACCTACGAGCAGTACTTC. Protein product: CASSPQAGPTYEQYF.

In this sample, this clonotype turned up once. The V gene is TRBV10-1, the J gene TRBJ1-1, with D unclear. V lost 8 bases, J lost 7 bases, and 11 bases lay in between. CDR3 length equals 11 residues. Germline assignment: CDR1 WNHNN and CDR2 SYGVQD (reference sequence). The CDR3 loop reads CASGRNFEAFF. In DNA form, the CDR3 reads TGCGCCAGCGGACGGAATTTTGAAGCTTTCTTT.

V and J are TRBV14 and TRBJ2-4; unclear D gene. Matching the DNA end better, TRBJ2-7 makes the J call doubtful. The CDR3 is 13 residues long. From germline, CDR1 is SGHDN and CDR2 FVKESK. This chain's CDR3 is CASSTTTTYEQYF. The CDR3 DNA reads as TGTGCCAGCAGTACGACAACCACCTACGAGCAGTACTTC.

The V call is TRBV7-2, the J call TRBJ2-5, with D perhaps TRBD2 (5 bases). The V gene lost 5 bases and the J gene lost 5 bases, with 18 bases spanning the gap. This CDR3 is 15 amino acids long. Germline values: CDR1 SGHTA, CDR2 FQGNSA. This CDR3 reads CASSTGSRRLETQYF. For the CDR3, the DNA is TGTGCCAGCAGCACGGGGAGCAGGCGCCTGGAGACCCAGTACTTC.

The chain carries TRBV29-1 and TRBJ2-4, with D unresolved. The end of the DNA is better explained by TRBJ2-5, so the J call may be wrong. Germline CDR1 and CDR2: SQVTM and ANQGSEA. CDR3 size: 11 residues. The CDR3 sequence is CSVEVFATQYF. The CDR3 DNA sequence: TGCAGCGTTGAAGTCTTTGCGACCCAGTACTTC.

The chain links TRBV12-3 or TRBV12-4 to TRBJ2-1; perhaps TRBD2 as D (6 bases). Trimming took off 1 base at V and 10 bases at J, with 11 bases between the two ends. The CDR3 is 13 residues long. The CDR3 DNA follows: TGTGCCAGCAGTTTAGGGGCCGCGGGGGAGCAGTTCTTC. It translates to CASSLGAAGEQFF.

V usage is TRBV7-2 and J usage is TRBJ1-1, with 9 bases identical to TRBD1. The CDR3 runs to 13 residues. V shed 4 bases and J 12 bases; nucleotides not matched to a gene: 9. Looked up from germline, CDR1 is SGHTA and CDR2 is FQGNSA. The CDR3 spells CASSSQTGGYPFF. For the CDR3, the DNA is TGTGCCAGCAGCTCGCAGACAGGGGGATACCCTTTCTTT.

J is TRBJ2-1 and V is TRBV7-9; D is unresolved. The DNA end lines up better with TRBJ2-7; the J call may be wrong. Germline assignment: CDR1 SEHNR and CDR2 FQNEAQ (reference sequence). This CDR3 comprises 12 residues. In DNA form, the CDR3 reads TGTGCCAGCAGCCTCGTGGTGAGCGAGCAGTACTTC. It specifies CASSLVVSEQYF.

The rearrangement uses TRBV18 and TRBJ1-1; D gene ambiguous. The germline V gene encodes CDR1 KGHSH and CDR2 LQKENI. V was trimmed by 6 bases and J by 1 base, leaving 15 bases between them. The CDR3 has 15 residues. The CDR3 bases are TGTGCCAGCTCTCCAATTCCGGGAGCGAACACTGAAGCTTTCTTT. It translates to CASSPIPGANTEAFF.

This clonotype turned up a few times. V gene TRBV29-1 combines with J gene TRBJ2-7, with 9 positions matching TRBD1. CDR1 is SQVTM and CDR2 is ANQGSEA in the germline V gene. This CDR3 region has 17 residues. Losses at the gene ends were 3 bases for V and 5 bases for J; bases not matched to a gene: 17. CDR3 DNA sequence: TGCAGCGTTGATTTTCGCGGCAACAGGGGGCGCGACAACGAGCAGTACTTC. Amino acids: CSVDFRGNRGRDNEQYF.

The V and J genes are TRBV25-1 and TRBJ2-7; TRBD1 matches 7 bases. Trimming at V came to 3 bases and at J to 2 bases, leaving 10 bases not matched to a gene. Germline CDR1 reads MGHDK; CDR2 reads SYGVNS. The length of the CDR3 is 16 residues. In nucleotides, the CDR3 is TGTGCCAGCAGTGACCCTCTCGGGACAGACCCCTACGAGCAGTACTTC. Translating it yields CASSDPLGTDPYEQYF.

The V and J genes are TRBV7-9 and TRBJ1-2, with no clear D. The CDR3 covers 16 residues. V was trimmed by 5 bases and J by 0 bases, leaving 16 bases between them. CDR1 SEHNR and CDR2 FQNEAQ come from the germline V gene (reference sequence). As DNA, the CDR3 is TGTGCCAGCAGCCTCGAGGGCAGTCAAGCTAACTATGGCTACACCTTC. Its protein product is CASSLEGSQANYGYTF.

This clonotype was detected once. This chain connects TRBV27 to TRBJ2-7, with 7 bases lining up with TRBD2. The CDR3 totals 16 residues. Germline loops: CDR1 MNHEY, CDR2 SMNVEV (reference sequence). V lost 6 bases to trimming and J lost 2 bases; unmatched junction nucleotides: 13. The CDR3 reads CASSRLGGSGTYEQYF. The CDR3 DNA reads as TGTGCCAGCAGCCGGCTGGGCGGGAGTGGGACCTACGAGCAGTACTTC.

This clonotype has only a few counts. The V and J genes are TRBV20-1 and TRBJ2-1, with TRBD2 identical over 8 bases. Germline CDR1 is DFQATT and CDR2 is SNEGSKA (reference sequence). The CDR3 is 15 amino acids. V shed 3 bases, J shed 1 base, and the junction held 5 bases outside the gene matches. The CDR3 DNA is TGCAGTGCTAGGGAAGGCGGGAGGTCCTACAATGAGCAGTTCTTC. It is translated as CSAREGGRSYNEQFF.

The CDR3: CASSQDLGRGGTDTQYF. DNA of the CDR3: TGCGCCAGCAGCCAAGATCTCGGCAGGGGGGGCACAGATACGCAGTATTTT. The V and J genes are TRBV4-3 and TRBJ2-3; the D gene is possibly TRBD1 (7 bases). Trimming pared 0 bases from V and 1 base from J, leaving 14 bases between. The CDR3 extends over 17 amino acids. The V gene's germline CDR1 is LGHNA and CDR2 YSLEER.

This chain connects TRBV3-1 to TRBJ1-1; 7 bases fit TRBD1. With 4 bases clipped from V and 4 bases from J, the junction kept 3 bases outside the gene matches. Germline values: CDR1 LGHDT, CDR2 YNNKEL (reference sequence). This CDR3 has 13 residues. For the CDR3, the DNA is TGTGCCAGCAGCCCACAGGGGACCACTGAAGCTTTCTTT. Amino acid sequence: CASSPQGTTEAFF.